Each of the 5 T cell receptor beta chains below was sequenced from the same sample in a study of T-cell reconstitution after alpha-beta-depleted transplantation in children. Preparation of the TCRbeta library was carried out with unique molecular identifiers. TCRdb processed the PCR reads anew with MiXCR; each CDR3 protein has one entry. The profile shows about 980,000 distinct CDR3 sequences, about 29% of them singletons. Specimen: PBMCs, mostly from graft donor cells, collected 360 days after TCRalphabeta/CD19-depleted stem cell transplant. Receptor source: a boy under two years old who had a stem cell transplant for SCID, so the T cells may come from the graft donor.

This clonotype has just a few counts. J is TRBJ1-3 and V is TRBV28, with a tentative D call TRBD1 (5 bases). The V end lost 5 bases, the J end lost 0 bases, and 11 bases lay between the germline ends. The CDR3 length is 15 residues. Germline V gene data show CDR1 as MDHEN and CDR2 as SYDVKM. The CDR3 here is CASSTGRRSGNTIYF. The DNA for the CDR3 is TGTGCCAGCAGTACGGGACGGCGCTCTGGAAACACCATATATTTT.

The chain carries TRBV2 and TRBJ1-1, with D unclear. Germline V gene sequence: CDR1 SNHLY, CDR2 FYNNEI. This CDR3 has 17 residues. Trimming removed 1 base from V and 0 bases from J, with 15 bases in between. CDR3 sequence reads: CASSEEHPNRLNTEAFF. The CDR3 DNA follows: TGTGCCAGCAGTGAAGAACACCCGAACCGACTGAACACTGAAGCTTTCTTT.

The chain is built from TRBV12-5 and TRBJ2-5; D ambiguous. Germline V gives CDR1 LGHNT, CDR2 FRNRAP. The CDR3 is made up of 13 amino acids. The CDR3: CAWGCRVQETQYF. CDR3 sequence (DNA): TGTGCCTGGGGTTGTAGGGTTCAAGAGACCCAGTACTTC.

CDR3: CSATDVDTQYF. CDR3 bases: TGCAGTGCTACAGACGTGGATACGCAGTATTTT. V is TRBV20-1 and J is TRBJ2-3, with D uncertain. The ends were cut back, 4 bases at V and 6 bases at J, with 8 bases in the middle. Germline CDR1 and CDR2: DFQATT and SNEGSKA (reference sequence). The CDR3 is made up of 11 amino acids.

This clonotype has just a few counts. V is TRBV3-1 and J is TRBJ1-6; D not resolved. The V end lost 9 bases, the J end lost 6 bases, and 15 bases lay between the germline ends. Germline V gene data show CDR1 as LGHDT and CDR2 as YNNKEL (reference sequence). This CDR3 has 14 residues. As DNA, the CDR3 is TGTGCCAGTACCCGGAGGGAAAGTAATTCACCCCTCCACTTT. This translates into CASTRRESNSPLHF.